The present T cell receptor (beta chain) was sequenced within a study of T cell responses to AZD1222 COVID-19 vaccine. Overall study context: Second doses that came at about 4 or about 12 weeks were put together.

In the case of this clone: The antigen is unknown.

The assay was immunoSEQ multiplex PCR, and TCRdb's table has in-frame clones only and misses some. The data show approximately 99,000 clones, 70% to 90% seen once. Trimming took off 4 bases at V and 9 bases at J, with 14 bases between the two ends. Germline CDR1 SGHNT, CDR2 YYREEE (reference sequence). This CDR3 is 13 amino acids long. Study results and caveats: Donors skewed white British and female; clonal diversity was possibly underestimated. After the peak T cell response, and only then, were repertoires sampled. Regions 160-218 and 743-854 dominated among vaccine-associated CD4 TCRs spanning spike.

The rearrangement joins TRBV5-4 to TRBJ2-1; D not certain. Source: peripheral blood, taken on day 0 of AZD1222 vaccination. The receptor was isolated from an adult in good health. CDR3 amino acids: CASSLEVVGEQFF. DNA for the CDR3: TGTGCCAGCAGCCTCGAGGTAGTGGGTGAGCAGTTCTTC.